This entry describes one TCR beta chain. Its cognate antigen is unknown. The sample originates from a study of cytomegalovirus exposure and HLA in healthy donors. Study findings and constraints: Within an earlier analysis, most TCR beta V segments proved productive either about 90% or about 30% of the time. The study listed some 160 cytomegalovirus-associated TCR beta chains. Sequences of the TCR beta chain were said to predict the HLA-A and HLA-B alleles of most subjects accurately.

Germline loops: CDR1 GTSNPN, CDR2 SVGIG (reference sequence). The CDR3 covers 15 residues. After removal of 0 bases from V and 8 bases from J, the junction contained 8 bases not matched to a gene. It was with 60 Vbeta and 13 Jbeta primers that the PCR ran. Profiled with immunoSEQ multiplex PCR; TCRdb holds only in-frame clones, not every one. This sample has under 80,000 clones, with about two thirds found just once. The chain couples TRBV30 to TRBJ1-4; 8 bases are a match to TRBD1. The sample was PBMCs. The receptor comes from a woman in her 30s in good health and CMV-seronegative. The chain's CDR3 is CAWSVLRGQSEKLFF. DNA for the CDR3: TGTGCCTGGAGTGTACTCAGGGGGCAATCGGAAAAACTGTTTTTT.